This TCR beta chain was profiled in a study of blood T cell repertoires in COVID-19. About the study: The analysed material was cDNA or gDNA that came from T cells, B-cell-depleted T cells, or PBMCs.

The CDR3 has 13 residues. Deletions cut 3 bases from V and 4 bases from J, with 7 bases between. Per the original methods: Researchers report that nucleated cell counts were estimated from reference gene primer amplification. Only in-frame clones appear in the TCRdb table, and some are missing; sequencing was by immunoSEQ multiplex PCR. D and trimming come from the DNA, and the V and J calls and clone size come from that table. The table shows some 200,000 clones, with roughly nine tenths occurring only once. Sequenced material: peripheral blood. The sequence derives from a woman in her sixties or seventies with acute or convalescent COVID-19. The rearrangement uses TRBV12-3 or TRBV12-4 and TRBJ1-5; possible D gene TRBD1, 6 bases. Written as DNA, the CDR3 is TGTGCCAGCAGTTTTGGACAGAATCAGCCCCAGCATTTT. Translating gives CASSFGQNQPQHF.